The source of this T cell receptor (beta chain) is a study of radiation and T cells in renal cell carcinoma. Study observations and caveats: Irradiated tumors had higher TCR clonality than control tumors. Dominant CDR3 motifs occupied more repertoire in irradiated than control tumors.

Worth noting for this clone: What it binds is not known.

Sequencing used immunoSEQ multiplex PCR; TCRdb keeps in-frame clones, though not all of them. The data hold about 23,000 clones, with approximately 54% observed a single time. V lost 1 base to trimming and J lost 4 bases; unmatched junction nucleotides: 2. From germline, CDR1 is SGHAT and CDR2 FQNNGV. The CDR3 has 15 amino acids. Treatment denoted: treatment-naive control, cytoreductive nephrectomy. Controls were unirradiated tumors from treatment-naive cytoreductive nephrectomy patients. The rearrangement uses TRBV11-2 and TRBJ2-3; TRBD2 matches at 10 bases. This specimen consisted of tumor tissue, obtained from a patient whose treatment was nephrectomy without radiotherapy. This receptor was taken from a human donor with renal cell carcinoma. The CDR3 sequence: CASSLVGLASDTQYF. The CDR3 bases are TGTGCCAGCAGCTTAGTGGGACTAGCGTCAGATACGCAGTATTTT.